A single sample is the source of the 26 T cell receptor beta chains below, sequenced in a study of blood T cell repertoires in COVID-19. The data were produced by immunoSEQ multiplex PCR, yet TCRdb's version contains in-frame clones alone and is incomplete. This table holds about 17,000 clones, around 91% found once. Material: peripheral blood. Receptors were obtained from a man in his fifties or sixties with active COVID-19.

This sequence joins TRBV7-2 and TRBJ1-2, with D possibly being TRBD1 (5 bases). Germline assignment: CDR1 SGHTA and CDR2 FQGNSA. V lost 4 bases to trimming and J lost 8 bases, with 26 bases between them. This CDR3 spans 17 amino acids. The CDR3 DNA reads TGTGCCAGCAGCTCCAGGGAGGCGAAGACCCAAACTATGGGCTACACCTTC. This translates into CASSSREAKTQTMGYTF.

The gene calls are TRBV25-1 and TRBJ1-2, with TRBD1 as a possible D gene (5 bases). The CDR3 extends over 14 amino acids. Trimming took 3 bases from V and 6 from J, leaving 14 bases between them. Germline V gene lookup returns CDR1 MGHDK and CDR2 SYGVNS. The CDR3 DNA reads TGTGCCAGCAGTGACGAAGGGGAATGGCATGGCTACACCTTC. The encoded protein is CASSDEGEWHGYTF.

The genes are TRBV9 and TRBJ1-1; no clear D. The V end was cut by 2 bases, the J end by 0 bases, with 14 bases between. Germline lookup yields CDR1 SGDLS and CDR2 YYNGEE. This CDR3 has 16 amino acids. CDR3 amino acids: CASSVESRPMNTEAFF. The CDR3 coding sequence is TGTGCCAGCAGCGTCGAGTCCAGGCCTATGAACACTGAAGCTTTCTTT.

This clone has only one observation. This chain links TRBV10-2 with TRBJ1-4; D is possibly TRBD1 (5 bases). V dropped 0 bases and J dropped 8 bases, with 13 bases sitting between them. The CDR3 sequence is 15 residues long. The germline gives CDR1 WSHSY, CDR2 SAAADI. The CDR3 is CASSESQARTEKLFF. CDR3 coding DNA: TGCGCCAGCAGTGAGTCACAGGCCCGTACGGAAAAACTGTTTTTT.

The chain has TRBV4-1 and TRBJ2-3; 11 bases align to TRBD2. The CDR3 is made up of 16 amino acids. J lost 5 bases, V lost 6 bases, and 10 bases had no gene match. Germline-derived CDR1 and CDR2 are MGHRA and YSYEKL. The chain's CDR3 is CASSTRLAGGKDTQYF. The CDR3 DNA is TGCGCCAGCAGTACGCGGCTAGCGGGGGGAAAAGATACGCAGTATTTT.

V and J are TRBV18 and TRBJ2-1, with D possibly being TRBD2 (5 bases). The germline CDR1 and CDR2 sequences are KGHSH and LQKENI. The CDR3 sequence is 13 residues long. Between the trimmed V and J ends, which lost 2 bases and 6 bases, there was a span of 8 bases. CDR3 sequence: CASSPSSPNEQFF. Here the CDR3 DNA reads TGTGCCAGCTCACCATCTAGCCCCAATGAGCAGTTCTTC. Complete variable domain (other parts from reference TRBV18 and TRBJ2-1): NAGVMQNPRHLVRRRGQEARLRCSPMKGHSHVYWYRQLPEEGLKFMVYLQKENIIDESGMPKERFSAEFPKEGPSILRIQQVVRGDSAAYFCASSPSSPNEQFFGPGTRLTVL.

The chain recombines TRBV12-3 or TRBV12-4 with TRBJ2-3; D is unresolved. CDR3 size: 12 residues. The germline V and J ends were trimmed by 5 bases and 5 bases, with 8 bases remaining between them. The CDR3: CASSPRGDTQYF. DNA for the CDR3: TGTGCCAGCAGTCCGAGAGGAGATACGCAGTATTTT.

This chain connects TRBV6-6 to TRBJ2-7, with a tentative D call TRBD1 (5 bases). The V gene's germline CDR1 is MNHNY and CDR2 SVGAGI (reference sequence). V was cut by 9 bases and J by 4 bases, with 7 bases left in between. The CDR3 covers 10 residues. CDR3 sequence reads: CASAGYEQYF. Written as DNA, the CDR3 is TGTGCCAGTGCAGGGTACGAGCAGTACTTC.

The rearrangement uses TRBV7-6 and TRBJ2-3; 12 nucleotides line up with TRBD1. This CDR3 region has 17 residues. V trimming: 1 base; J trimming: 6 bases; junction bases outside the gene matches: 8. Per the germline V gene, CDR1 is SGHVS and CDR2 is FNYEAQ. CDR3 loop: CASSLVWRDRGPDTQYF. In DNA form, the CDR3 reads TGTGCCAGCAGCTTAGTCTGGCGGGACAGGGGGCCGGATACGCAGTATTTT.

V and J are TRBV19 and TRBJ2-3; 10 nucleotides align to TRBD2. CDR1 and CDR2 (germline): LNHDA, SQIVND (reference sequence). The V and J ends lost 5 bases and 7 bases, in that order; junction bases with no gene match: 12. There are 16 residues in the CDR3. This CDR3 is CASSSAAGGSGNTQYF. CDR3 nucleotides: TGTGCCAGTAGTTCCGCAGCGGGGGGGAGTGGGAATACGCAGTATTTT.

This chain connects TRBV27 to TRBJ1-2; 7 bases are a match to TRBD1. Germline lookup yields CDR1 MNHEY and CDR2 SMNVEV (reference sequence). V was pared by 6 bases and J by 4 bases, with 14 bases of the junction left unmatched. This CDR3 is 16 amino acids long. The chain's CDR3 is CASRPLGDRTFYGYTF. Here the CDR3 DNA reads TGTGCCAGCAGACCACTGGGGGACAGAACATTCTATGGCTACACCTTC.

J is TRBJ1-5 and V is TRBV4-1, with D tentatively TRBD1 (6 bases). Trimming took off 3 bases at V and 2 bases at J, with 14 bases between the two ends. The CDR3 runs 16 residues. CDR1 is MGHRA, CDR2 YSYEKL, per germline. DNA of the CDR3: TGCGCCAGCAGCCAGACGGGGGGCGCGGGCAATCAGCCCCAGCATTTT. Translation gives CASSQTGGAGNQPQHF.

CDR3 protein: CASSHRDRDKFFEKLFF. The CDR3 region has the DNA TGTGCCAGCAGTCACCGGGACAGGGACAAGTTTTTTGAAAAACTGTTTTTT. The rearrangement uses TRBV6-6 and TRBJ1-4, with 9 bases lining up with TRBD1. Germline CDR1 and CDR2: MNHNY and SVGAGI (reference sequence). This CDR3 has 17 amino acids. The V and J ends lost 5 bases and 7 bases, in that order; junction bases with no gene match: 14.

The chain joins TRBV20-1 to TRBJ2-1, with 12 bases that match TRBD2. V shed 3 bases, J shed 9 bases, and the junction held 6 bases outside the gene matches. There are 14 residues in the CDR3. CDR1 is DFQATT, CDR2 SNEGSKA, per germline (reference sequence). CDR3: CSASPSGGVGEQFF. DNA for the CDR3: TGCAGTGCTAGTCCTAGCGGGGGGGTCGGTGAGCAGTTCTTC.

V usage is TRBV7-2 and J usage is TRBJ1-4; 9 bases line up with TRBD1. V was clipped by 5 bases and J by 16 bases; unmatched bases: 17. The CDR3 loop spans 15 amino acids. Per germline, CDR1 SGHTA and CDR2 FQGNSA. The CDR3 sequence is CASSVTGTGPFLPFF. As DNA, the CDR3 is TGTGCCAGCAGCGTAACGGGGACAGGGCCCTTTCTACCGTTTTTT.

The chain combines TRBV11-3 with TRBJ2-2, with TRBD1 matching 8 bases. The CDR3 covers 17 residues. Trimming took 4 bases from V and 1 from J; bases not matched to a gene: 8. Germline assignment: CDR1 SGHNT and CDR2 YENEEA. The CDR3 here is CASSSGRQGMNTGELFF. The CDR3 coding sequence is TGTGCCAGCAGCTCCGGGCGACAGGGGATGAACACCGGGGAGCTGTTTTTT.

The J gene is TRBJ2-1, the V gene TRBV2; the D gene is possibly TRBD2 (6 bases). The V gene's germline CDR1 is SNHLY and CDR2 FYNNEI. V lost 4 bases to trimming and J lost 12 bases, with 16 bases between them. CDR3 length: 13 residues. The CDR3 here is CASSALLGEVQFF. CDR3 in DNA: TGTGCCAGCAGTGCACTTTTGGGGGAGGTGCAGTTCTTC.

This rearrangement joins TRBV10-3 to TRBJ2-1; possibly TRBD2 for D (6 bases). This CDR3 region has 10 residues. CDR1 and CDR2 (germline): ENHRY, SYGVKD. V lost 8 bases and J 8 bases, leaving 7 bases between the germline ends. Written as DNA, the CDR3 is TGTGCCATCGGAGGGGATGAGCAGTTCTTC. Translation gives CAIGGDEQFF.

With regard to this clone: Other DNA sequences within the sample encode an identical CDR3. This sequence joins TRBV18 and TRBJ1-5; D unclear. Germline lookup yields CDR1 KGHSH and CDR2 LQKENI. The CDR3 consists of 14 residues. Deletions cut 2 bases from V and 2 bases from J, with 7 bases between. CDR3 DNA sequence: TGTGCCAGCTCACCAGGCGGCGGCAATCAGCCCCAGCATTTT. This translates into CASSPGGGNQPQHF.

CDR3 loop: CASSEGRSQYF. CDR3 in DNA: TGTGCCAGCAGTGAGGGGAGGAGCCAGTACTTC. The chain is built from TRBV2 and TRBJ2-5, with D tentatively TRBD2 (6 bases). V was cut by 3 bases and J by 10 bases, with 9 bases left in between. Germline V gives CDR1 SNHLY, CDR2 FYNNEI. This CDR3 has 11 residues.

The rearrangement links TRBV27 to TRBJ2-3, with D possibly TRBD2 on 5 matching bases. The germline V gene encodes CDR1 MNHEY and CDR2 SMNVEV (reference sequence). V lost 5 bases and J 2 bases, leaving 8 bases between the germline ends. This CDR3 is 13 amino acids long. CDR3 DNA: TGTGCCAGCAGTCTAGGACTCACAGATACGCAGTATTTT. Translating it yields CASSLGLTDTQYF.

This chain links TRBV18 with TRBJ2-1; D may be TRBD2 (6 bases). V was pared by 5 bases and J by 10 bases, with 24 bases between. CDR3 size: 16 residues. CDR1 is KGHSH and CDR2 is LQKENI in the germline V gene. CDR3 loop: CASSSNGGFPLMEQFF. Written as DNA, the CDR3 is TGTGCCAGCTCATCCAATGGGGGGTTTCCCCTCATGGAGCAGTTCTTC.

The V call is TRBV7-6, the J call TRBJ2-1, with 9 bases matching TRBD2. Germline V gene lookup returns CDR1 SGHVS and CDR2 FNYEAQ. The CDR3 contains 15 residues. The V and J ends lost 6 bases and 7 bases, in that order; junction bases with no gene match: 10. The CDR3 here is CASSKVLAGLNEQFF. In nucleotides, the CDR3 is TGTGCCAGCAGTAAGGTGCTAGCGGGGTTGAATGAGCAGTTCTTC.

The rearrangement links TRBV4-1 to TRBJ2-2, with 12 bases lining up with TRBD2. This CDR3 has 20 amino acids. Germline values: CDR1 MGHRA, CDR2 YSYEKL. J lost 3 bases, V lost 0 bases, and 11 bases had no gene match. The DNA of the CDR3 is TGCGCCAGCAGCCAAGAAGGACACGGACTAGCGGGGCCTTACACCGGGGAGCTGTTTTTT. Its translation: CASSQEGHGLAGPYTGELFF.

The chain combines TRBV5-1 with TRBJ2-7, with D maybe TRBD2 (5 bases). CDR3 length equals 13 residues. Germline loops: CDR1 SGHRS, CDR2 YFSETQ. V lost 0 bases and J 2 bases, leaving 6 bases between the germline ends. CDR3 sequence reads: CASSLDSAYEQYV. CDR3 DNA: TGCGCCAGCAGCTTGGATAGCGCCTACGAGCAGTACGTC.

J is TRBJ2-1 and V is TRBV24-1; the match to TRBD1 covers 7 bases. After removal of 2 bases from V and 7 bases from J, the junction contained 1 base not matched to a gene. Germline values: CDR1 KGHDR, CDR2 SFDVKD. The CDR3 consists of 13 residues. CDR3 nucleotide sequence: TGTGCCACCAGTGATTGGGACAGAAATGAGCAGTTCTTC. It is translated as CATSDWDRNEQFF.